This T cell receptor (beta chain) came from a study of blood T cells in healthy people across ages. Peripheral blood was drawn, ten milliliters per donor. The CDR3 has 16 residues. Unmatched junction bases numbered 12, after V lost 5 bases and J lost 2 bases. Germline loops: CDR1 SGHRS, CDR2 YFSETQ. A second about 6 to 12 cycle PCR used barcoded and J-beta primers. TCRdb analysed the 5' RACE reads with MiXCR anew, one entry per CDR3 protein. The table has 1.5 million to 2 million distinct CDR3 sequences, about 31% seen once. The sequencing sample was made of blood. The receptor's source is a woman younger than 45 in good health. The genes are TRBV5-1 and TRBJ2-7, with TRBD1 matching over 8 bases. The CDR3 region is CASSETTGGTAYEQYF. For the CDR3, the DNA is TGCGCCAGCAGTGAAACTACAGGGGGTACGGCCTACGAGCAGTACTTC.